This TCR beta chain was captured in a study of shared clonotypes between healthy human individuals. A remark on this clone: Other DNA sequences in the same sample also yield this CDR3.

Germline lookup yields CDR1 SGHTA and CDR2 FQGTGA. CDR3 length equals 12 residues. V gave up 2 bases and J gave up 6 bases, with 4 bases separating them. Sequencing was performed with immunoSEQ multiplex PCR; in TCRdb, only in-frame clones are kept and a portion is missing. Seen here are some 2,500,000 clones, over 85% observed once, and the top ten hold 0.36%. Sequencing was carried out using naive CD4+ T cells from PBMCs. Subset denoted: CD45RA+ positively selected. V usage is TRBV7-3 and J usage is TRBJ2-2; D gene uncertain. The receptor comes from a man between 18 and 35 years old in good health. Some clones in this sample may be carry-over from other donors' samples. The CDR3 nucleotides are TGTGCCAGCAGCTTAGGCCCCGGGGAGCTGTTTTTT. It yields the protein CASSLGPGELFF.